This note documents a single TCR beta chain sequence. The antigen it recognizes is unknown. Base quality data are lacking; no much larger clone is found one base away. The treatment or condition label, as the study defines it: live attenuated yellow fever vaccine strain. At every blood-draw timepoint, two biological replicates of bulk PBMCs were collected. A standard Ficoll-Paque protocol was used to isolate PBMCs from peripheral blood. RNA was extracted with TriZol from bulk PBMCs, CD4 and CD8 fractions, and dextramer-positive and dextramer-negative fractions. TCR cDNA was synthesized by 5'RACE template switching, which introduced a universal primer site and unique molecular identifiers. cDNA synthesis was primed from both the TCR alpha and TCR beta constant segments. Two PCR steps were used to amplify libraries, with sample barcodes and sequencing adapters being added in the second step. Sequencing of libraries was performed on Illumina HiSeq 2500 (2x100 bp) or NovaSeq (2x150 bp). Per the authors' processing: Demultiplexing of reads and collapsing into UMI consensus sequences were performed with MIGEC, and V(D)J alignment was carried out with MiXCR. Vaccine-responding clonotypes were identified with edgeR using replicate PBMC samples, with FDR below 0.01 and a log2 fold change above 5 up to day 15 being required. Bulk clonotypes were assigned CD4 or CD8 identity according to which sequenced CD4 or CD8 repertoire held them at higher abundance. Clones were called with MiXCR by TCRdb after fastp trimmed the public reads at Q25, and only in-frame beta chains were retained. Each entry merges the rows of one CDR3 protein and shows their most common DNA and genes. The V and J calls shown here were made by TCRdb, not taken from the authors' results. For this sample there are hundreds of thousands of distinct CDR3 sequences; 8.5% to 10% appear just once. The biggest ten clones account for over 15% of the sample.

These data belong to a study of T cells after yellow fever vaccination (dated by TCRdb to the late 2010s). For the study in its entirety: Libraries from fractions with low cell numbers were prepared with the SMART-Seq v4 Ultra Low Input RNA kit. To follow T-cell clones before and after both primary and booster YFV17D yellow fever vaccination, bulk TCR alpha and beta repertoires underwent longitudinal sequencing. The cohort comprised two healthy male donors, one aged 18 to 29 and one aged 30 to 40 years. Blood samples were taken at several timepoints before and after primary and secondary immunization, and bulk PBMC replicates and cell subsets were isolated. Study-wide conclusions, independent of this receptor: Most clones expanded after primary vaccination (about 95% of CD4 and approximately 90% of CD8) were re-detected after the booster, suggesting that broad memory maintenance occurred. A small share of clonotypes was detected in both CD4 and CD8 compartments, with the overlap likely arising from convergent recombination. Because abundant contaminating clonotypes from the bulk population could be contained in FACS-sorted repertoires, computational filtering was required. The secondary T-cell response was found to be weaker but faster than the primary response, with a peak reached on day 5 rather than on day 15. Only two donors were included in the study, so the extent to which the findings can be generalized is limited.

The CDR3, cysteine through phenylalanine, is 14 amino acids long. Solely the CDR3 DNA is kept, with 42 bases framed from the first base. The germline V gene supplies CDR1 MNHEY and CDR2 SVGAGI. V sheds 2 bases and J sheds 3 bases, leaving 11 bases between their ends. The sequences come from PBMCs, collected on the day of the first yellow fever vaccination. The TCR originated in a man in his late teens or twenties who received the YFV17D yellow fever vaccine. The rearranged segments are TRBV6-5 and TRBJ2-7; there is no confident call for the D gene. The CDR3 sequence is CASSYERGGYEQYF. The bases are TGTGCCAGCAGTTACGAACGCGGTGGCTACGAGCAGTACTTC.